This TCR beta chain was documented in a study of identical twins. Germline CDR1 LGHNA, CDR2 YNFKEQ. This CDR3 has 16 amino acids. Unmatched junction bases numbered 6, after V lost 0 bases and J lost 5 bases. One entry per CDR3 protein results from TCRdb running MiXCR on the 5' RACE reads. This sample has under 1 million distinct CDR3 sequences, with over 9% found just once. On this clonotype: Antigen: not known.

The study, taken as a whole, reports: Some out-of-frame alpha sequences were shared by twins, and these showed excess low generation probability. The study found weaker excess twin sharing in beta out-of-frame sequences. Findings depended on cross-sectional statistics rather than tracking the same donors.

These data were also filed under a second study, of yellow fever vaccine responses in identical twins.

V is TRBV4-2 and J is TRBJ2-2; 7 nucleotides agree with TRBD1. The sample comprised PBMCs. The TCR sequence derives from a woman in her late teens or twenties in good health. CDR3 in DNA: TGTGCCAGCAGCCAAGATTATTTGGACAGGACCGGGGAGCTGTTTTTT. This translates into CASSQDYLDRTGELFF.